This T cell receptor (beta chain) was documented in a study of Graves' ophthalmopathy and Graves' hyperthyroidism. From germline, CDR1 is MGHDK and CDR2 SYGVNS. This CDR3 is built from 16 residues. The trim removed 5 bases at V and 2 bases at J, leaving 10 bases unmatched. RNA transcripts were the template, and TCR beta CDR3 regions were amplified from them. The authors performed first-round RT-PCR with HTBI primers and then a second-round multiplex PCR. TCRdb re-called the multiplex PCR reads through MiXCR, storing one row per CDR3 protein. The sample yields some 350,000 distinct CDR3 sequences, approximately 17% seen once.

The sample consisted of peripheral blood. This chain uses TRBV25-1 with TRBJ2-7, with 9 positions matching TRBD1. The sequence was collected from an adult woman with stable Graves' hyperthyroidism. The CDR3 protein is CASSPGPGTGTYEQYF. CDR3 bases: TGTGCCAGCAGTCCCGGCCCCGGGACAGGGACCTACGAGCAGTACTTC.